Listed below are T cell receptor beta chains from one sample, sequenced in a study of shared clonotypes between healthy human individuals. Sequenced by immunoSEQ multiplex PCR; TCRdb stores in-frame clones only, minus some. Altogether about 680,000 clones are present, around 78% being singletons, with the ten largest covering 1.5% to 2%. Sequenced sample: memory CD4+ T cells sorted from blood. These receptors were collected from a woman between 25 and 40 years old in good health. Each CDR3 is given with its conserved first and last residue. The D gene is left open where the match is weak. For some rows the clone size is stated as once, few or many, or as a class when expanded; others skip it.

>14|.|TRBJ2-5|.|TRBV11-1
TGTGCCAGCAGCCTGATCACTAGCCCGGAGACCCAGTACTTC
CASSLITSPETQYF
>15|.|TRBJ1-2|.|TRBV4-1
TGTGCCAGCAGCTTGGTTCCTCGACCTATCTCTGGCTACACCTTC
CASSLVPRPISGYTF
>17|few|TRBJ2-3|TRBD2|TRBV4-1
TGCGCCAGCAGCCAAGATCAGGTAGCGGGAGGGACAGATACGCAGTATTTT
CASSQDQVAGGTDTQYF
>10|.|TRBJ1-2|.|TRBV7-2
TGTGCCAGCAGCGACTATGGCTACACCTTC
CASSDYGYTF
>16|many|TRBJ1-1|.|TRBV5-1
TGCGCCAGCAGTTACGGGGGACGAAGGGGTGGCACTGAAGCTTTCTTT
CASSYGGRRGGTEAFF
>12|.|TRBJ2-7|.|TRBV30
TGTGCCTGGAGTGTTCAGCCGGGGGAGCAGTACTTC
CAWSVQPGEQYF
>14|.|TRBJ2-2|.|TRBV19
TGTGCCAGTAGTATCCAGGGTGCGACCGGGGAGCTGTTTTTT
CASSIQGATGELFF
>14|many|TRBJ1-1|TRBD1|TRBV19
TGTGCCAGTAGTCTTGACAGGGGGCACACTGAAGCTTTCTTT
CASSLDRGHTEAFF
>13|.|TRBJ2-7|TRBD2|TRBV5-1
TGCGCCAGTAGGGAGCGGGATGACTACGAGCAGTACTTC
CASRERDDYEQYF
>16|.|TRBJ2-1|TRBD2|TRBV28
TGTGCCAGCACGCGGCCCGGGACTAGCCCCTACAATGAGCAGTTCTTC
CASTRPGTSPYNEQFF
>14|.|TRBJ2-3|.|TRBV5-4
TGTGCCAGCAGCTTGGGGTTGGTCACAGATACGCAGTATTTT
CASSLGLVTDTQYF
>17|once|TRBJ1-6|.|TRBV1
TGCACCAGCAGCCGGGGGCGTACAAGCTCCTATAATTCACCCCTCCACTTT
CTSSRGRTSSYNSPLHF
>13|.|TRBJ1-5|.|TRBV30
TGTGCCTGGTACAGGGTATCCGATCAGCCCCAGCATTTT
CAWYRVSDQPQHF
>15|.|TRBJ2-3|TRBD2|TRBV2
TGTGCCAGCAAACCGACTAGCCAGGGCACAGATACGCAGTATTTT
CASKPTSQGTDTQYF
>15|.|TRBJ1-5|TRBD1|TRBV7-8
TGTGCCAGCAGCCCCAGGGGGGTCGGGGAGCAGCCCCAGCATTTT
CASSPRGVGEQPQHF
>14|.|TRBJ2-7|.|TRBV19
TGTGCCAGTAGTAAGCAAATCGGCGCCTACGAGCAGTACTTC
CASSKQIGAYEQYF
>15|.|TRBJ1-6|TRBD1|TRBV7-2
TGTGCCAGCAGCTTAGATCAGGGGGGGAATTCACCCCTCCACTTT
CASSLDQGGNSPLHF
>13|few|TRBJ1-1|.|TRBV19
TGTGCCAGTAGTATAGGTCAACTGGGGAAAGCTTTCTTT
CASSIGQLGKAFF
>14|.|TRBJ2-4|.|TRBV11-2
TGTGCCAGCAGCTTAGAACTGGGATCAAACATTCAGTACTTC
CASSLELGSNIQYF
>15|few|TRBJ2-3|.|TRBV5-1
TGCGCCAGCAGCTTGAAAGGGGGGCTACCAGATACGCAGTATTTT
CASSLKGGLPDTQYF
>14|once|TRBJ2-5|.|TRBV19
TGTGCCAGTAGCCTTCAGGGGTTCCCAGGGACCCAGTACTTC
CASSLQGFPGTQYF
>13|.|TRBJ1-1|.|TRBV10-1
TGCGCCACCTCCCGACGCACAGGTTCTGAAGCTTTCTTT
CATSRRTGSEAFF
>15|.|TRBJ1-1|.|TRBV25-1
TGTGCCAGCAGTGAATTTAGAGAAATGAACACTGAAGCTTTCTTT
CASSEFREMNTEAFF
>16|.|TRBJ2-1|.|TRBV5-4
TGTGCCAGCAGCGCCCGGGGCTTCAGCTCCTACAATGAGCAGTTCTTC
CASSARGFSSYNEQFF
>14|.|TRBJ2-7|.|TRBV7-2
TGTGCCAGCAGCCCCCAAACTGGGGGTTCCGAGCAGTACTTC
CASSPQTGGSEQYF
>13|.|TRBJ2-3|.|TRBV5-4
TGTGCCAGCAGCTTTGGGGTTACAGATACGCAGTATTTT
CASSFGVTDTQYF
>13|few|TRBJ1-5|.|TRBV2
TGTGCCAGCACCCTTACTAGCAATCAGCCCCAGCATTTT
CASTLTSNQPQHF
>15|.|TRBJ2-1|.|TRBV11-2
TGTGCCAGCAGCTTAGCTAGGCGTCTCTACAATGAGCAGTTCTTC
CASSLARRLYNEQFF
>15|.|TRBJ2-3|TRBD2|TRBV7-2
TGTGCCAGCAGCCCTAGCGGATATGCCACAGATACGCAGTATTTT
CASSPSGYATDTQYF
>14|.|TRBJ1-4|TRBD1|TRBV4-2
TGTGCCAGCAGCTCCGGGACAGGATACGAAAAACTGTTTTTT
CASSSGTGYEKLFF
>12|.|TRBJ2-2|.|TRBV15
TGTGCCACCAGCACTAGTTCCGGGGAGCTGTTTTTT
CATSTSSGELFF
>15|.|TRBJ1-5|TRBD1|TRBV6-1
TGTGCCAGCAGTGAATGGACAGGGATTAATCAGCCCCAGCATTTT
CASSEWTGINQPQHF
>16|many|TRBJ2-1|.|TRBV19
TGTGCCAGTAGTATATCTTCGTGGCAGGTCGTAAATGAGCAGTTCTTC
CASSISSWQVVNEQFF
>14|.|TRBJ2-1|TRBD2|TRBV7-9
TGTGCCAGCAGCGCCCGACTAGCGGGAGATGAGCAGTTCTTC
CASSARLAGDEQFF
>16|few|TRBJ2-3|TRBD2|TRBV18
TGTGCCAGCTCACCCTCCACTAGCGGGAGTGCAGATACGCAGTATTTT
CASSPSTSGSADTQYF
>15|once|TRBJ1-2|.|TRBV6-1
TGTGCCAGCAGCCGGGACCGATCGACAAACTATGGCTACACCTTC
CASSRDRSTNYGYTF
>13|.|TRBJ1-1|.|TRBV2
TGTGCCAGCAGGCCCTGGGTGGACGCTGAAGCTTTCTTT
CASRPWVDAEAFF
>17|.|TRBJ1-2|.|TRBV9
TGTGCCAGCAGCGTAGACCCCCGGGGAGATCGCGACTATGGCTACACCTTC
CASSVDPRGDRDYGYTF
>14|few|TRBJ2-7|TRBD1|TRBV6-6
TGTGCCAGCAGGTATGGGACAGCGTCCCTCGAGCAGTACTTC
CASRYGTASLEQYF
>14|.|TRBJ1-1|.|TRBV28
TGTGCCAGCAGCTGGGAGCAGGGAGTCACTGAAGCTTTCTTT
CASSWEQGVTEAFF
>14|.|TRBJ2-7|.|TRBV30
TGTGCCTGGACTTCTGGCAGGGTATTGTCAGAGCAGTACTTC
CAWTSGRVLSEQYF
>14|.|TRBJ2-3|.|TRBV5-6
TGTGCCAGCAGCCGACAGGATCTCACAGATACGCAGTATTTT
CASSRQDLTDTQYF
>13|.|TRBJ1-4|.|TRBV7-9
TGTGCCAGCAGCATTGGCGTAGGTGAAAAACTGTTTTTT
CASSIGVGEKLFF
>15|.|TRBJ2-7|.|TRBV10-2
TGCGCCAGCAGTGAGTCGCTAATCCTAACCTACGAGCAGTACTTC
CASSESLILTYEQYF
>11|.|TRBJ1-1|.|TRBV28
TGTGCCAGCAGGCTGGGGGTTGAAGCTTTCTTT
CASRLGVEAFF
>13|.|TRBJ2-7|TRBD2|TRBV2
TGTGCCAGCAGTAGCGGGAGCAACTACGAGCAGTACTTC
CASSSGSNYEQYF
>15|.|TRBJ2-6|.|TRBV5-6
TGTGCCAGCAGCTTGGCTGGGTCTGGGGCCAACGTCCTGACTTTC
CASSLAGSGANVLTF
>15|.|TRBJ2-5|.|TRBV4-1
TGCGCCAGCAGCCAAGATTTCCCCTGGCCGCGGACCCAGTACTTC
CASSQDFPWPRTQYF
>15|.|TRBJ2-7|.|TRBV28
TGTGCCAGCATCGGTGGGGACGTAGGGTCCTACGAGCAGTACTTC
CASIGGDVGSYEQYF
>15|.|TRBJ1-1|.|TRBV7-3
TGTGCCAGCAGCTTACCTCCTCGGGGGAACACTGAAGCTTTCTTT
CASSLPPRGNTEAFF
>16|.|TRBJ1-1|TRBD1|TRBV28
TGTGCCAGCACGTCGGGACAGCCTCCTTTGAACACTGAAGCTTTCTTT
CASTSGQPPLNTEAFF
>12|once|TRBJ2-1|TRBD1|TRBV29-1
TGCAGCGTCGACAGGGTCCGGCATGAGCAGTTCTTC
CSVDRVRHEQFF
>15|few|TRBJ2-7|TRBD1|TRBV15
TGTGCCACCAGCAGCATAGACAGGGTCTCCTACGAGCAGTACTTC
CATSSIDRVSYEQYF
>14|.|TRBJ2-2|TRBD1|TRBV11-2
TGTGCCAGCAGCCCGAGGACAGGGTCGGAGGAGCTGTTTTTT
CASSPRTGSEELFF